Listed here are 20 T cell receptor beta chains from one sample, sequenced in a study of T cells in localized non-small cell lung cancer. TCRdb keeps only in-frame clones here, not all; method: immunoSEQ multiplex PCR. The sample holds fewer than 1,900 clones, 20% to 25% seen once. The sequencing here drew on normal lung tissue next to the tumor, taken before any cancer treatment. Every receptor here comes from a male donor at least 60 years old with stage I lung adenocarcinoma.

J is TRBJ1-6 and V is TRBV30, with D unclear. V was pared by 3 bases and J by 7 bases, with 7 bases between. Per germline, CDR1 GTSNPN and CDR2 SVGIG (reference sequence). CDR3 length: 12 amino acids. CDR3 DNA sequence: TGTGCCTGGAGGCAGACAAATTCACCCCTCCACTTT. Translation: CAWRQTNSPLHF.

In nucleotides, the CDR3 is TGTGCCTGCAAAGGGGGACAGGCCGGCAATCAGCCCCAGCATTTT. Residues: CACKGGQAGNQPQHF. The J gene is TRBJ1-5, the V gene TRBV28, with 8 bases matching TRBD1. The CDR3 extends over 15 amino acids. Germline V CDR1 and CDR2: MDHEN, SYDVKM. V shed 11 bases, J shed 2 bases, and the junction held 11 bases outside the gene matches.

The chain uses TRBV30 and TRBJ1-6; TRBD1 matches 9 bases. Germline V CDR1 and CDR2: GTSNPN, SVGIG (reference sequence). This CDR3 comprises 17 residues. V gave up 4 bases and J gave up 0 bases; unmatched junction bases: 7. The CDR3 loop is CAWMGQGGSSYNSPLHF. The CDR3 DNA is TGTGCCTGGATGGGACAGGGAGGGTCCTCCTATAATTCACCCCTCCACTTT. The full variable domain, with the rest looked up from reference TRBV30 and TRBJ1-6, is SQTIHQWPATLVQPVGSPLSLECTVEGTSNPNLYWYRQAAGRGLQLLFYSVGIGQISSEVPQNLSASRPQDRQFILSSKKLLLSDSGFYLCAWMGQGGSSYNSPLHFGNGTRLTVT.

This clone was picked up a small number of times. The chain combines TRBV9 with TRBJ2-1, with TRBD2 matching over 8 bases. With 0 bases clipped from V and 7 bases from J, the junction kept 9 bases outside the gene matches. Germline assignment: CDR1 SGDLS and CDR2 YYNGEE. The CDR3 covers 16 residues. CDR3 DNA sequence: TGTGCCAGCAGCGTAGTGTTGGGTGGCGGGAGGAATGAGCAGTTCTTC. The encoded protein is CASSVVLGGGRNEQFF.

This clone was counted a few times. V is TRBV12-2 and J is TRBJ2-2; the DNA was not used to check the table's D call, TRBD2. TRBV12-2 is a listed pseudogene. The CDR3 runs to 14 residues. CDR3 sequence: CAIMGSGNTGELFF. CDR3 sequence (DNA): TGTGCCATCATGGGGAGCGGGAACACCGGGGAGCTGTTTTTT.

The chain employs TRBV19 and TRBJ2-3; D call uncertain. The germline V and J ends were trimmed by 4 bases and 7 bases, with 18 bases remaining between them. The CDR3 totals 15 residues. In germline, CDR1 is LNHDA, CDR2 SQIVND (reference sequence). The CDR3: CASSTSEMGSNTQYF. Written as DNA, the CDR3 is TGTGCCAGTAGTACATCAGAGATGGGCTCTAATACGCAGTATTTT.

J is TRBJ2-5 and V is TRBV7-2, with D uncertain. The CDR3 length is 13 residues. V gave up 1 base and J gave up 3 bases, with 6 bases separating them. Germline CDR1 reads SGHTA; CDR2 reads FQGNSA. CDR3 DNA sequence: TGTGCCAGCAGCTTAGGGGTGAAAGAGACCCAGTACTTC. It codes for CASSLGVKETQYF.

Only a few counts were recorded for this clone. V and J are TRBV19 and TRBJ1-4, with D unresolved. Germline lookup yields CDR1 LNHDA and CDR2 SQIVND (reference sequence). There are 13 residues in the CDR3. Trimming took off 2 bases at V and 13 bases at J, with 14 bases between the two ends. CDR3 in DNA: TGTGCCAGTAGTATAATAGCCCCCGGCGGACTGTTTTTT. Translating it yields CASSIIAPGGLFF.

The chain joins TRBV5-1 to TRBJ1-3; D may be TRBD1 (5 bases). The V gene's germline CDR1 is SGHRS and CDR2 YFSETQ. V lost 0 bases and J lost 2, with 12 bases in between. The CDR3 runs to 16 residues. The CDR3 nucleotides read TGCGCCAGCAGCTTGGTCTCAGGGAGGCCTGGAAACACCATATATTTT. Protein: CASSLVSGRPGNTIYF.

This clone was seen a handful of times. The chain couples TRBV6-8 to TRBJ2-3, with D possibly being TRBD1 or TRBD2 (6 bases each). CDR3 length: 13 amino acids. Germline V gives CDR1 MNHGY, CDR2 SAAAGT. Trimming pared 4 bases from V and 9 bases from J, leaving 14 bases between. The CDR3 loop is CASSWGPGETQYF. DNA of the CDR3: TGTGCCAGCAGTTGGGGGCCGGGAGAAACGCAGTATTTT.

This clone came up a few times. The chain employs TRBV19 and TRBJ1-1; D remains ambiguous. Germline assignment: CDR1 LNHDA and CDR2 SQIVND (reference sequence). The CDR3 sequence is 16 residues long. Trimming stripped 7 bases from V and 0 bases from J, with 18 bases between. The CDR3 sequence: CASNLRRESMNTEAFF. DNA of the CDR3: TGTGCCAGTAACCTTCGGAGGGAGTCTATGAACACTGAAGCTTTCTTT.

In this sample, this clone turned up a few times. This rearrangement joins TRBV28 to TRBJ2-2; TRBD2 is a possible D gene (6 bases). This CDR3 region has 14 residues. The germline CDR1 and CDR2 sequences are MDHEN and SYDVKM. V lost 6 bases and J lost 5, with 13 bases in between. CDR3 sequence reads: CASSSPGGTGELFF. The CDR3 bases are TGTGCCAGCAGCTCCCCCGGGGGTACCGGGGAGCTGTTTTTT. Combining the CDR3 with reference TRBV28 and TRBJ2-2 gives the whole variable domain DVKVTQSSRYLVKRTGEKVFLECVQDMDHENMFWYRQDPGLGLRLIYFSYDVKMKEKGDIPEGYSVSREKKERFSLILESASTNQTSMYLCASSSPGGTGELFFGEGSRLTVL.

V usage is TRBV18 and J usage is TRBJ2-5, with D perhaps TRBD1 (6 bases). CDR1 is KGHSH and CDR2 is LQKENI in the germline V gene. V was pared by 2 bases and J by 1 base, with 14 bases between. This CDR3 is 16 amino acids long. This CDR3 is CASSPRTAYGQETQYF. The CDR3 DNA reads as TGTGCCAGCTCACCAAGGACAGCTTATGGCCAAGAGACCCAGTACTTC.

This clone was seen more than once but under ten times. The genes are TRBV11-3 and TRBJ1-4; no firm D call. Germline values: CDR1 SGHNT, CDR2 YENEEA. The CDR3 covers 16 residues. The ends were cut back, 2 bases at V and 1 base at J, with 11 bases in the middle. CDR3 residues: CASSLLWAGTNEKLFF. The CDR3 bases are TGTGCCAGCAGCTTACTTTGGGCGGGAACTAATGAAAAACTGTTTTTT.

V gene TRBV5-1 combines with J gene TRBJ2-1, with D tentatively TRBD1 (6 bases). The V gene lost 0 bases and the J gene lost 3 bases, with 7 bases spanning the gap. Germline loops: CDR1 SGHRS, CDR2 YFSETQ. The CDR3 totals 14 residues. The CDR3 protein is CASSLGDIYNEQFF. In DNA form, the CDR3 reads TGCGCCAGCAGCTTGGGGGACATCTACAATGAGCAGTTCTTC. Based on the CDR3 plus reference TRBV5-1 and TRBJ2-1, the full variable domain is KAGVTQTPRYLIKTRGQQVTLSCSPISGHRSVSWYQQTPGQGLQFLFEYFSETQRNKGNFPGRFSGRQFSNSRSEMNVSTLELGDSALYLCASSLGDIYNEQFFGPGTRLTVL.

A few counts support this clone. The chain couples TRBV6-8 to TRBJ2-7; possibly TRBD1 for D (6 bases). Germline V lookup: CDR1 MNHGY, CDR2 SAAAGT. Trimming took 10 bases from V and 0 from J, leaving 16 bases between them. The CDR3 is 14 residues long. CDR3: CAIGWGQASYEQYF. CDR3 bases: TGTGCCATAGGCTGGGGGCAGGCCTCCTACGAGCAGTACTTC.

Relative to its sample, this clone is medium-sized. CDR3 region: CASSQGQGALKDTQYF. The CDR3 DNA follows: TGTGCCAGCAGTCAGGGACAGGGGGCGCTTAAAGATACGCAGTATTTT. The gene calls are TRBV6-8 and TRBJ2-3, with 12 bases identical to TRBD1. The V segment lost 5 bases and the J segment 5 bases; nucleotides outside the gene matches: 8. This CDR3 comprises 16 residues. Germline assignment: CDR1 MNHGY and CDR2 SAAAGT.

By share, this clone ranks as large. The rearrangement uses TRBV11-3 and TRBJ1-6; D uncertain. This CDR3 has 15 residues. The germline V and J ends were trimmed by 5 bases and 7 bases, with 15 bases remaining between them. The germline V gene encodes CDR1 SGHNT and CDR2 YENEEA. As DNA, the CDR3 is TGTGCCAGCAGCGAAGCCCCAACTACAAATTCACCCCTCCACTTT. Residues: CASSEAPTTNSPLHF. Variable domain in full (rest from reference TRBV11-3 and TRBJ1-6): EAGVVQSPRYKIIEKKQPVAFWCNPISGHNTLYWYLQNLGQGPELLIRYENEEAVDDSQLPKDRFSAERLKGVDSTLKIQPAELGDSAVYLCASSEAPTTNSPLHFGNGTRLTVT.

The V call is TRBV4-1, the J call TRBJ2-1; D gene ambiguous. Looked up from germline, CDR1 is MGHRA and CDR2 is YSYEKL. Trimming took off 0 bases at V and 3 bases at J, with 9 bases between the two ends. The CDR3 totals 15 residues. In nucleotides, the CDR3 is TGCGCCAGCAGCCAAGATCTAGTAAACTACAATGAGCAGTTCTTC. It is translated as CASSQDLVNYNEQFF.

This clone has more than one count but fewer than ten. V usage is TRBV10-3 and J usage is TRBJ1-5, with TRBD1 matching over 11 bases. V shed 10 bases and J 5 bases; nucleotides not matched to a gene: 10. This CDR3 has 15 residues. CDR1 is ENHRY and CDR2 is SYGVKD in the germline V gene. In nucleotides, the CDR3 is TGTGCCAGCGCCGGGACAGGGGGAAGGTATCAGCCCCAGCATTTT. This codes for CASAGTGGRYQPQHF.